Following are 28 T cell receptor beta chains from one sample sequenced in a study of blood T cell repertoires in COVID-19. Sequencing was performed with immunoSEQ multiplex PCR; in TCRdb, only in-frame clones are kept and a portion is missing. The sample gives 300,000 to 400,000 clones, roughly 89% of which show up once; roughly a tenth is in the top ten. Input material: peripheral blood. Receptors originate from a young man with COVID-19, enrolled during active disease.

The J gene is TRBJ2-4, the V gene TRBV2; 9 bases match TRBD1. The J segment lost 9 bases and the V segment lost 2 bases, leaving 5 bases of the junction unmatched. This CDR3 is 14 amino acids long. CDR1 and CDR2 (germline): SNHLY, FYNNEI. DNA for the CDR3: TGTGCCAGCAGTGAAAGACAGGGGGGCGGCATTCAGTACTTC. It encodes CASSERQGGGIQYF. The variable domain in full, with the rest retrieved from reference TRBV2 and TRBJ2-4, is EPEVTQTPSHQVTQMGQEVILRCVPISNHLYFYWYRQILGQKVEFLVSFYNNEISEKSEIFDDQFSVERPDGSNFTLKIRSTKLEDSAMYFCASSERQGGGIQYFGAGTRLSVL.

The chain couples TRBV6-2 or TRBV6-3 to TRBJ1-2; possibly TRBD1 for D (5 bases). Trimming pared 4 bases from V and 0 bases from J, leaving 15 bases between. Germline assignment: CDR1 MNHEY and CDR2 SVGEGT. The CDR3 length is 16 residues. CDR3 loop: CASSSPDISPNYGYTF. Written as DNA, the CDR3 is TGTGCCAGCAGTTCTCCGGACATATCTCCTAACTATGGCTACACCTTC.

The chain has TRBV3-1 (or the pseudogene TRBV3-2) and TRBJ2-1, with 14 bases aligning to TRBD2. This CDR3 comprises 15 residues. Germline CDR1 reads LGHDT; CDR2 reads YNNKEL (reference sequence). V lost 5 bases and J lost 9; bases outside the gene matches: 6. This CDR3 is CASSLGLAGAGEQFF. The CDR3 DNA reads TGTGCCAGCAGCTTGGGACTAGCGGGAGCGGGTGAGCAGTTCTTC.

The V call is TRBV19, the J call TRBJ1-1, with TRBD1 matching 7 bases. There are 15 residues in the CDR3. The germline gives CDR1 LNHDA, CDR2 SQIVND (reference sequence). Trimming at V came to 7 bases and at J to 0 bases, leaving 8 bases not matched to a gene. The CDR3 loop reads CASTQTGTMNTEAFF. For the CDR3, the DNA is TGTGCCAGTACCCAGACAGGGACCATGAACACTGAAGCTTTCTTT.

This clone was seen only once. The J gene is TRBJ2-2, the V gene TRBV28; 10 nucleotides match TRBD1. Germline V gene lookup returns CDR1 MDHEN and CDR2 SYDVKM. Trimming at V came to 5 bases and at J to 3 bases, leaving 6 bases not matched to a gene. The CDR3 is made up of 16 amino acids. The CDR3 sequence is CASSDRGQLDTGELFF. The DNA of the CDR3 is TGTGCCAGCAGTGACAGGGGGCAACTAGACACCGGGGAGCTGTTTTTT. The complete variable domain, with remaining parts taken from reference TRBV28 and TRBJ2-2, reads DVKVTQSSRYLVKRTGEKVFLECVQDMDHENMFWYRQDPGLGLRLIYFSYDVKMKEKGDIPEGYSVSREKKERFSLILESASTNQTSMYLCASSDRGQLDTGELFFGEGSRLTVL.

Remarks on this clone: At the DNA level, this CDR3 is encoded by other sequences in the same sample as well. The chain uses TRBV5-1 and TRBJ2-7; D may be TRBD1 (6 bases). The CDR3 spans 12 residues. V was trimmed by 2 bases and J by 3 bases, leaving 6 bases between them. Germline V gene data show CDR1 as SGHRS and CDR2 as YFSETQ. CDR3 sequence reads: CASSLQGYEQYF. In DNA form, the CDR3 reads TGCGCCAGCAGCTTACAGGGCTACGAGCAGTACTTC.

This chain uses TRBV2 with TRBJ1-4; D is ambiguous. The germline CDR1 and CDR2 sequences are SNHLY and FYNNEI. This CDR3 comprises 14 residues. The V and J ends lost 2 bases and 2 bases respectively, with 6 bases between them. The CDR3 bases are TGTGCCAGCAGTGAACTGCAGACTAATGAAAAACTGTTTTTT. Protein: CASSELQTNEKLFF.

This sequence joins TRBV15 and TRBJ2-1; 7 positions match TRBD1. Trimming cost V 6 bases and J 6 bases; bases outside gene matches: 5. The CDR3 extends over 13 amino acids. Per germline, CDR1 LNHNV and CDR2 YYDKDF (reference sequence). DNA of the CDR3: TGTGCCACCAGGCCGGCAGGGGGCAATGAGCAGTTCTTC. This encodes CATRPAGGNEQFF.

The rearrangement joins TRBV7-2 to TRBJ1-1, with no clear D. The CDR3 runs to 16 residues. Germline assignment: CDR1 SGHTA and CDR2 FQGNSA. The V and J ends lost 4 bases and 0 bases respectively, with 15 bases between them. Written as DNA, the CDR3 is TGTGCCAGCAGCTACCCTGTCGGGTCCATGAACACTGAAGCTTTCTTT. Amino acid sequence: CASSYPVGSMNTEAFF.

This clone was counted a single time. V usage is TRBV7-2 and J usage is TRBJ2-3; 8 positions agree with TRBD2. This CDR3 comprises 16 residues. Trimming took 8 bases from V and 3 from J; bases not matched to a gene: 13. The V gene's germline CDR1 is SGHTA and CDR2 FQGNSA. DNA of the CDR3: TGTGCCAGCCAATCCCCCGCGGGGGGCCCGACAGATACGCAGTATTTT. As protein: CASQSPAGGPTDTQYF.

This chain links TRBV30 with TRBJ1-6; D unresolved. Germline CDR1 reads GTSNPN; CDR2 reads SVGIG (reference sequence). The length of the CDR3 is 13 residues. V was clipped by 6 bases and J by 4 bases, with 10 bases between them. The CDR3 region has the DNA TGTGCCTGTGGACTTTCTTATAATTCACCCCTCCACTTT. Encoded protein: CACGLSYNSPLHF.

The chain combines TRBV5-4 with TRBJ2-5; D is perhaps TRBD2 (5 bases). Trimming cost V 1 base and J 1 base, with 8 bases left between them. CDR1 and CDR2 from the germline V gene are SGHNT and YYREEE (reference sequence). The CDR3 extends over 14 amino acids. The CDR3 nucleotides are TGTGCCAGCAGCTTGCGAGGGAGCCAAGAGACCCAGTACTTC. This gives the protein CASSLRGSQETQYF.

This clone was observed once. V is TRBV11-2 and J is TRBJ2-1, with TRBD2 as a possible D gene (6 bases). CDR1 and CDR2 (germline): SGHAT, FQNNGV. The CDR3 contains 15 residues. The V and J ends lost 1 base and 2 bases respectively, with 9 bases between them. The CDR3 loop reads CASSLGASAYNEQFF. The DNA for the CDR3 is TGTGCCAGCAGCTTAGGGGCTAGCGCCTACAATGAGCAGTTCTTC.

The chain combines TRBV3-1 (or the pseudogene TRBV3-2) with TRBJ2-7; 11 positions agree with TRBD1. The CDR3 runs 14 residues. V shed 3 bases and J 7 bases; nucleotides not matched to a gene: 5. From germline, CDR1 is LGHDT and CDR2 YNNKEL (reference sequence). CDR3 protein: CASSHGQGAGEQYF. The CDR3 region has the DNA TGTGCCAGCAGCCACGGACAGGGGGCGGGGGAGCAGTACTTC.

This clone was seen a few times. The V call is TRBV5-6, the J call TRBJ2-1; 8 bases are shared with TRBD1. Germline V lookup: CDR1 SGHDT, CDR2 YYEEEE. V lost 2 bases and J lost 7; bases outside the gene matches: 8. The CDR3 has 15 amino acids. This CDR3 reads CASSFRTGYGNEQFF. The CDR3 nucleotides read TGTGCCAGCAGCTTCCGGACAGGGTATGGGAATGAGCAGTTCTTC.

V usage is TRBV6-5 and J usage is TRBJ1-2; D is perhaps TRBD1 (6 bases). CDR1 and CDR2 from the germline V gene are MNHEY and SVGAGI. Trimming pared 5 bases from V and 5 bases from J, leaving 15 bases between. This CDR3 is built from 14 residues. CDR3 sequence reads: CASSPGGAQYGYTF. Written as DNA, the CDR3 is TGTGCCAGCAGTCCTGGGGGGGCTCAGTATGGCTACACCTTC.

The V call is TRBV12-2, the J call TRBJ2-4; the table's D call, TRBD1, has no DNA check behind it. TRBV12-2 is listed as a pseudogene. The CDR3 consists of 18 residues. The CDR3 here is CASRLEEGVRQGKNIQYF. The CDR3 nucleotides read TGTGCAAGTCGCTTAGAAGAGGGGGTCCGACAGGGGAAAAACATTCAGTACTTC.

CDR3 bases: TGCGCCAGCAGCCAGGGGGACTTGGGGCAAGATACGCAGTATTTT. Its translation is CASSQGDLGQDTQYF. The gene calls are TRBV4-3 and TRBJ2-3; D possibly corresponds to TRBD2 (6 bases). V lost 3 bases to trimming and J lost 5 bases, with 15 bases between them. The CDR3 extends over 15 amino acids. The germline V gene has CDR1 LGHNA and CDR2 YSLEER.

This clone was observed a few times. This chain links TRBV9 with TRBJ2-3, with 11 nucleotides matching TRBD2. The CDR3 totals 15 residues. J gave up 5 bases and V 4 bases, and 6 bases lay outside the gene matches. Germline V CDR1 and CDR2: SGDLS, YYNGEE. Here the CDR3 DNA reads TGTGCCAGCAGCATCCTCGGGACTAGCGGAGATACGCAGTATTTT. This gives the protein CASSILGTSGDTQYF.

This clone came up a few times. V is TRBV4-3 and J is TRBJ2-7, with D unclear. Germline V gene data show CDR1 as LGHNA and CDR2 as YSLEER. The CDR3 loop spans 13 amino acids. Trimming took off 0 bases at V and 5 bases at J, with 8 bases between the two ends. CDR3 sequence: CASSQDSRDEQYF. The CDR3 bases are TGCGCCAGCAGCCAAGACTCGCGAGACGAGCAGTACTTC.

Only a few counts were recorded for this clone. This rearrangement joins TRBV19 to TRBJ1-4; the match to TRBD1 covers 7 bases. The V gene's germline CDR1 is LNHDA and CDR2 SQIVND (reference sequence). The CDR3 extends over 16 amino acids. Trimming cost V 1 base and J 11 bases; bases outside gene matches: 13. The CDR3 spells CASSIGGTAKMKKLFF. The CDR3 DNA reads as TGTGCCAGTAGTATAGGGGGGACAGCCAAAATGAAGAAACTGTTTTTT.

The chain joins TRBV28 to TRBJ2-1; 9 nucleotides align to TRBD2. The CDR3 runs 17 residues. V gave up 5 bases and J gave up 0 bases; unmatched junction bases: 8. Looked up from germline, CDR1 is MDHEN and CDR2 is SYDVKM. The CDR3 DNA sequence: TGTGCCAGCAGTACAACGACTAGCGGCAGCTCCTACAATGAGCAGTTCTTC. Translating gives CASSTTTSGSSYNEQFF.

The table lists this clone with a few counts. The chain is built from TRBV5-8 and TRBJ2-1, with D perhaps TRBD2 (6 bases). Trimming shortened V by 2 bases and J by 0 bases, and 9 bases separated the two germline ends. CDR1 is SGHTS, CDR2 YDEGEE, per germline. The CDR3 extends over 15 amino acids. The CDR3 DNA reads TGTGCCAGCAGCTTTGTGGGGGGCTCCTACAATGAGCAGTTCTTC. Amino acid sequence: CASSFVGGSYNEQFF.

The gene calls are TRBV7-2 and TRBJ2-7, with D hard to call. This CDR3 is built from 12 residues. Deletions cut 3 bases from V and 4 bases from J, with 7 bases between. CDR1 is SGHTA and CDR2 is FQGNSA in the germline V gene. DNA for the CDR3: TGTGCCAGCAGCTTCGTACAGTACGAGCAGTACTTC. Translating gives CASSFVQYEQYF.

The V call is TRBV20-1, the J call TRBJ1-5; a possible D gene is TRBD1 (5 bases). Germline V gene lookup returns CDR1 DFQATT and CDR2 SNEGSKA (reference sequence). The CDR3 is made up of 16 amino acids. Trimming took 3 bases from V and 0 from J, leaving 15 bases between them. As DNA, the CDR3 is TGCAGTGCTAGTACACAGGACACGAATAGCAATCAGCCCCAGCATTTT. It codes for CSASTQDTNSNQPQHF.

For this clone: Germline and junction disagree at one end, which may indicate a read error. The chain has TRBV25-1 and TRBJ2-7, with 8 bases that match TRBD2. The CDR3 runs to 17 residues. The germline gives CDR1 MGHDK, CDR2 SYGVNS. The CDR3 sequence is CASSEAIGGLADYGQYF. The CDR3 DNA is TGTGCCAGCAGTGAGGCGATCGGTGGACTAGCTGATTACGGGCAGTACTTC.

V is TRBV5-1 and J is TRBJ2-3; D possibly corresponds to TRBD2 (5 bases). The CDR3 is 15 residues long. V lost 2 bases, J lost 3 bases, and 13 bases lay in between. Germline CDR1 and CDR2: SGHRS and YFSETQ. The CDR3 reads CASSFSRRLTDTQYF. The CDR3 bases are TGCGCCAGCAGCTTCAGTCGGAGACTAACAGATACGCAGTATTTT. Supplemented by reference TRBV5-1 and TRBJ2-3, the full variable domain reads KAGVTQTPRYLIKTRGQQVTLSCSPISGHRSVSWYQQTPGQGLQFLFEYFSETQRNKGNFPGRFSGRQFSNSRSEMNVSTLELGDSALYLCASSFSRRLTDTQYFGPGTRLTVL.

The chain uses TRBV28 and TRBJ2-7; weak D call: TRBD2 (6 bases). CDR1 MDHEN and CDR2 SYDVKM come from the germline V gene. The CDR3 spans 13 residues. Trimming took 5 bases from V and 1 from J, leaving 9 bases between them. The CDR3 loop reads CASSPAGSYEQYF. The CDR3 DNA reads as TGTGCCAGCAGTCCCGCGGGGTCCTACGAGCAGTACTTC.